This T cell receptor (beta chain) was found in a study of blood T cell repertoires in COVID-19. Whole-study context: There were acute and convalescent COVID-19 samples, and they came from the United States, Italy and Spain. Sources were T cells, B-cell-depleted T cells, or PBMCs; the material itself was cDNA or gDNA.

Methods used by the authors: Scientists estimated how many nucleated cells there were by amplifying reference gene primers. Clones were read by immunoSEQ multiplex PCR, and TCRdb kept only the in-frame ones, dropping some. Clone size and the V and J calls come from that table; the DNA yielded D and trimming. The table has fewer than 250,000 clones, 83% seen once; the top ten hold around 5.2%. From germline, CDR1 is SQVTM and CDR2 ANQGSEA. This CDR3 contains 13 residues. J was trimmed by 7 bases and V by 6 bases; bases with no gene match: 7. This sequence originates from a human donor in a cohort sampled during active COVID-19. The rearrangement links TRBV29-1 to TRBJ2-7, with 12 bases that match TRBD2. Material for sequencing was peripheral blood. CDR3 DNA sequence: TGCAGCGTCCAGCGACTAGCGGGAGATGAGCAGTACTTC. Translation gives CSVQRLAGDEQYF.